This T cell receptor beta chain was captured in a study of tumor and adjacent non-tumor tissue in lung cancer. Study-wide background: The cohort had around twelve adenocarcinoma, a couple of squamous cell and 1 small cell patients.

The study, taken as a whole, reports: Patients with more diverse tumor TCRs had worse survival.

In regard to this clonotype: The antigen remains unidentified. This sequence may be a read error, since a much larger clone differs from it by one base. The missing conserved phenylalanine or tryptophan at the end of this CDR3 makes a read error likely.

Trimming shortened V by 1 base and J by 4 bases, and 14 bases separated the two germline ends. This CDR3 has 15 residues. CDR1 MDHEN and CDR2 SYDVKM come from the germline V gene. No cell sorting was done before RNA was extracted from the tissue. Distant lung tissue was collected more than 3 cm away from the tumor edge. Three rounds of nested PCR, following a modified ARM-PCR protocol, produced the TCRbeta library. MiXCR, run by TCRdb on the multiplex PCR reads, gives a single entry per CDR3 protein. This table has roughly 82,000 distinct CDR3 sequences, roughly 77% appearing once. The genes are TRBV28 and TRBJ2-7; maybe TRBD2 (6 bases). The TCR was taken from a woman between 50 and 59 years old with non-small cell lung cancer. Material for sequencing was distant non-tumor lung tissue. CDR3 DNA: TGTGCCAGCAGTTTATCTAGCGTTGGGGTTTACGAGCAGTACATC. It is translated as CASSLSSVGVYEQYI.